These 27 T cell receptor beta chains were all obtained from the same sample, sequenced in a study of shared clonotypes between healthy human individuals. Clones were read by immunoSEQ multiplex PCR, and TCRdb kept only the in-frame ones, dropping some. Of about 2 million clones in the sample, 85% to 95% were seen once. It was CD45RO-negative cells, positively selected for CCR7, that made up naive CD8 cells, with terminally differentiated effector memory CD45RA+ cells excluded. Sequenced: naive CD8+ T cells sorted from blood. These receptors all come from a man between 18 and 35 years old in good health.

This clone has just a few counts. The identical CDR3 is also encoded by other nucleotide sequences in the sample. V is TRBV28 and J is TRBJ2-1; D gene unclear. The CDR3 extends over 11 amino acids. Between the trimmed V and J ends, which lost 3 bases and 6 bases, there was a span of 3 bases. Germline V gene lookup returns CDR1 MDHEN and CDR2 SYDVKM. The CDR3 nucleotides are TGTGCCAGCAGTTTGGGCAATGAGCAGTTCTTC. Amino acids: CASSLGNEQFF.

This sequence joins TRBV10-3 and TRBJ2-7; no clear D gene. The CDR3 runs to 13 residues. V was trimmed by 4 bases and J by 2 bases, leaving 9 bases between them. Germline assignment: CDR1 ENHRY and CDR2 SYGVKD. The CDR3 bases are TGTGCCATCAGTGTAGTGGATCCCTACGAGCAGTACTTC. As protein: CAISVVDPYEQYF.

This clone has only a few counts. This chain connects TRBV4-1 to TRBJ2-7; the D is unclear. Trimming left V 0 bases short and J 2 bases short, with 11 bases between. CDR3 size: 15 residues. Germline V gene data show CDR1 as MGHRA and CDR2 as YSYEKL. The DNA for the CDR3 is TGCGCCAGCAGCCAAGATTGGGTCGGAGCCTACGAGCAGTACTTC. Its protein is CASSQDWVGAYEQYF.

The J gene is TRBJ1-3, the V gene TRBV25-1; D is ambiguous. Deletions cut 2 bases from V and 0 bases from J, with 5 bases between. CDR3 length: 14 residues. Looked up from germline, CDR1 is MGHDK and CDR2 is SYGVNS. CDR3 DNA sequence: TGTGCCAGCAGTGAAATGGTCTCTGGAAACACCATATATTTT. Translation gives CASSEMVSGNTIYF.

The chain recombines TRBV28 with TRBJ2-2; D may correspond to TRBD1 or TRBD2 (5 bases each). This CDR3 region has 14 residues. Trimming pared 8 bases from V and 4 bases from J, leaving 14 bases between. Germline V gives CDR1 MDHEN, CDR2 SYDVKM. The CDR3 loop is CASRLVGGTGELFF. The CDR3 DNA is TGTGCCAGCCGATTAGTTGGGGGCACCGGGGAGCTGTTTTTT.

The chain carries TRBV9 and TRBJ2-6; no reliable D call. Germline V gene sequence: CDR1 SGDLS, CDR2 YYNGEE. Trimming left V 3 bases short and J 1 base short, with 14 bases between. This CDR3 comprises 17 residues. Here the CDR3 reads CASSAGLLPSGANVLTF. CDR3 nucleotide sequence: TGTGCCAGCAGCGCCGGGCTACTTCCGTCTGGGGCCAACGTCCTGACTTTC.

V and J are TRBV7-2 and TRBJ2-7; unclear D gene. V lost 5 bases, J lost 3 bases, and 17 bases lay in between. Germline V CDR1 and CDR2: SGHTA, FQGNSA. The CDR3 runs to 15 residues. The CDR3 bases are TGTGCCAGCAGCCCAAATCTGGGATCCTACTACGAGCAGTACTTC. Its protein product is CASSPNLGSYYEQYF.

DNA for the CDR3: TGTGCCAGCAGCTTCCCTTCCCCCCGGGACAGGAAAGGCTACACCTTC. Its translation is CASSFPSPRDRKGYTF. The chain links TRBV11-3 to TRBJ1-2; 8 nucleotides align to TRBD1. Germline lookup yields CDR1 SGHNT and CDR2 YENEEA. The CDR3 length is 16 residues. Trimming at V came to 3 bases and at J to 8 bases, leaving 14 bases not matched to a gene. The variable domain in full, completed from reference TRBV11-3 and TRBJ1-2, reads EAGVVQSPRYKIIEKKQPVAFWCNPISGHNTLYWYLQNLGQGPELLIRYENEEAVDDSQLPKDRFSAERLKGVDSTLKIQPAELGDSAVYLCASSFPSPRDRKGYTFGSGTRLTVV.

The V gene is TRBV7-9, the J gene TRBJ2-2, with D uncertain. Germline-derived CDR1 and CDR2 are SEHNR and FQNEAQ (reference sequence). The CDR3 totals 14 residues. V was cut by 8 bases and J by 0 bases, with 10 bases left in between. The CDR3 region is CASAGQANTGELFF. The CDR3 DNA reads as TGTGCCAGCGCCGGGCAGGCGAACACCGGGGAGCTGTTTTTT.

The CDR3 DNA follows: TGCGCCAGCAGCCAAGGTGCCCTGGGCGACACTGAAGCTTTCTTT. This translates into CASSQGALGDTEAFF. V and J are TRBV4-1 and TRBJ1-1; D call uncertain. V was trimmed by 1 base and J by 3 bases, leaving 12 bases between them. This CDR3 has 15 residues. Germline assignment: CDR1 MGHRA and CDR2 YSYEKL.

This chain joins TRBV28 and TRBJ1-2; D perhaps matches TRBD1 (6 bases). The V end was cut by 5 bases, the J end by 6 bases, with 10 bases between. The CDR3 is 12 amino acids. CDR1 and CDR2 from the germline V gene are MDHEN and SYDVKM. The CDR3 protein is CASSPGQNGYTF. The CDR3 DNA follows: TGTGCCAGCAGTCCAGGACAGAATGGCTACACCTTC.

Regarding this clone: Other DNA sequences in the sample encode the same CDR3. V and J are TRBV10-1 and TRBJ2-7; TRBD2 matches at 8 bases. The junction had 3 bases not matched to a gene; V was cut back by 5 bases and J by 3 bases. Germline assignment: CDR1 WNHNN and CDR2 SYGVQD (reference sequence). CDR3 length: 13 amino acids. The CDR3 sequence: CASSPGTSYEQYF. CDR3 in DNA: TGCGCCAGCAGTCCCGGGACTAGCTACGAGCAGTACTTC.

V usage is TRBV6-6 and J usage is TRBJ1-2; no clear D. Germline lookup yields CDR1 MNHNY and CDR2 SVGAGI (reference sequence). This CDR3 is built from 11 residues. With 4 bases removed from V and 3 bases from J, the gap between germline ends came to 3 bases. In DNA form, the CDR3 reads TGTGCCAGCAGTTTTGACTATGGCTACACCTTC. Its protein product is CASSFDYGYTF.

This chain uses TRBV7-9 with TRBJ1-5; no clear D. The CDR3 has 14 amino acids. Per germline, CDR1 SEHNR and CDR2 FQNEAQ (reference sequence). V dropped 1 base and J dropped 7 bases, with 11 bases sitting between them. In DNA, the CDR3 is TGTGCCAGCAGCTTAGGGTTCATAGGGCAGCCCCAGCATTTT. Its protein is CASSLGFIGQPQHF.

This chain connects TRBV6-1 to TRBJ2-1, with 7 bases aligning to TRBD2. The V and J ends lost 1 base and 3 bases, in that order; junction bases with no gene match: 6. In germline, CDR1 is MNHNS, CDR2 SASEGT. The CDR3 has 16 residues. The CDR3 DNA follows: TGTGCCAGCAGTGAAGGGGTTCTAGCGGTCTACAATGAGCAGTTCTTC. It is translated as CASSEGVLAVYNEQFF.

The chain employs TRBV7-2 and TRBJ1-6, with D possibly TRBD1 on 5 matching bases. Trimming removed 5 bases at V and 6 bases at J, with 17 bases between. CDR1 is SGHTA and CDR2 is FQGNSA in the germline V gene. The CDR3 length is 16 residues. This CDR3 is CASSLPVGVGNSPLHF. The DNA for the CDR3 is TGTGCCAGCAGCCTCCCGGTGGGGGTCGGTAATTCACCCCTCCACTTT.

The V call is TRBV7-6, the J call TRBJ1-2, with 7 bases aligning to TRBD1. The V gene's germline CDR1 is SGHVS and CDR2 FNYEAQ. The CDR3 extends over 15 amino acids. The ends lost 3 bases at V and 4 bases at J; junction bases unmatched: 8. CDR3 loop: CASSLGQSHFYGYTF. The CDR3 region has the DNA TGTGCCAGCAGCTTGGGACAGTCTCATTTCTATGGCTACACCTTC.

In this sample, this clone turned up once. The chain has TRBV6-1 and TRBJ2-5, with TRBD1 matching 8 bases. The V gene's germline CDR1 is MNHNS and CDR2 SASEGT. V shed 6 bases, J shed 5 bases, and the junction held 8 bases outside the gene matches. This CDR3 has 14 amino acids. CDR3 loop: CASRDTTGEETQYF. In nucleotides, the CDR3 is TGTGCCAGCAGGGATACGACAGGGGAGGAGACCCAGTACTTC.

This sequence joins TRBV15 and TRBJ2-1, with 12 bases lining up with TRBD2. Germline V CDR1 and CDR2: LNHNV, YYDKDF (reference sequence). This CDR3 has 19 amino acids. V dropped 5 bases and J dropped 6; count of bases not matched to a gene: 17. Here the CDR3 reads CATSGGTSGYDEAGNEQFF. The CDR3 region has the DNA TGTGCCACCAGCGGGGGGACTAGCGGGTATGACGAAGCCGGCAATGAGCAGTTCTTC.

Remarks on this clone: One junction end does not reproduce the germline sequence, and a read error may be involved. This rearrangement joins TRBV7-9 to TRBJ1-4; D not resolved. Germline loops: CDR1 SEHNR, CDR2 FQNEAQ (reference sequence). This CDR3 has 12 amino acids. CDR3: CATGRPNEKLFF. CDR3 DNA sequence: TGTGCCACTGGACGCCCAAATGAGAAACTGTTTTTT.

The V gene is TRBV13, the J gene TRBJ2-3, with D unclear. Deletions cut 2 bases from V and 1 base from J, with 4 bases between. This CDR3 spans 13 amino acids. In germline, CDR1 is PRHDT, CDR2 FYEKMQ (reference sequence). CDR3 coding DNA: TGTGCCAGCAGCTTAACCCGCACAGATACGCAGTATTTT. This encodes CASSLTRTDTQYF.

The CDR3 is CASSAPADTMNTEAFF. The CDR3 region has the DNA TGTGCCAGCAGCGCCCCAGCAGACACAATGAACACTGAAGCTTTCTTT. This chain links TRBV9 with TRBJ1-1; no reliable D call. Germline CDR1 reads SGDLS; CDR2 reads YYNGEE. Trimming left V 3 bases short and J 0 bases short, with 15 bases between. The CDR3 is 16 residues long.

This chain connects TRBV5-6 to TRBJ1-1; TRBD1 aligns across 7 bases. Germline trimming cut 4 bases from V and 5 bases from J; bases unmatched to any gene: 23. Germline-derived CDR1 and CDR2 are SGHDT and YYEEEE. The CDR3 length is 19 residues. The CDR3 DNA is TGTGCCAGCAGCCGCAGCATCAGACAGGGATTAACACGCGGAACTGAAGCTTTCTTT. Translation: CASSRSIRQGLTRGTEAFF. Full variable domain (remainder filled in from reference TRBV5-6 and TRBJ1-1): DAGVTQSPTHLIKTRGQQVTLRCSPKSGHDTVSWYQQALGQGPQFIFQYYEEEERQRGNFPDRFSGHQFPNYSSELNVNALLLGDSALYLCASSRSIRQGLTRGTEAFFGQGTRLTVV.

The DNA for the CDR3 is TGTGCCAGCAGCTACCTGACCGGGGGCCAAGAGACCCAGTACTTC. It yields the protein CASSYLTGGQETQYF. This chain connects TRBV5-8 to TRBJ2-5; perhaps TRBD2 as D (6 bases). Germline CDR1 is SGHTS and CDR2 is YDEGEE. The CDR3 contains 15 residues. V was clipped by 3 bases and J by 1 base, with 13 bases between them.

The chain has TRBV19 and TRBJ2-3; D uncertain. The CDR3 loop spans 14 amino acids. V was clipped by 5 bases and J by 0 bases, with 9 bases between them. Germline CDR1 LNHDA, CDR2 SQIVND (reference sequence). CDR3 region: CASSRAHSTDTQYF. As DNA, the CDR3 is TGTGCCAGTAGTCGGGCGCATAGCACAGATACGCAGTATTTT.

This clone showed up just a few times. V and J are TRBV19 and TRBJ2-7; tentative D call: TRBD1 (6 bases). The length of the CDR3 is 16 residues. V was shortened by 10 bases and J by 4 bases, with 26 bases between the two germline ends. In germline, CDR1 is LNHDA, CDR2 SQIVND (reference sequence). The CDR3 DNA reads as TGTGCCACCGTACACCCCCAGGGGACAAAAGGGTACGAGCAGTACTTC. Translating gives CATVHPQGTKGYEQYF.

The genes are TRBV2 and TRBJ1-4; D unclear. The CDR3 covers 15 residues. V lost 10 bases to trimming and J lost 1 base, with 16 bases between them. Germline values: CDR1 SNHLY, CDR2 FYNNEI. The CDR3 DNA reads TGTGCCACCTGTCGGTCCCGAGGAACTAATGAAAAACTGTTTTTT. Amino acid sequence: CATCRSRGTNEKLFF. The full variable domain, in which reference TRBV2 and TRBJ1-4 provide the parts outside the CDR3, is EPEVTQTPSHQVTQMGQEVILRCVPISNHLYFYWYRQILGQKVEFLVSFYNNEISEKSEIFDDQFSVERPDGSNFTLKIRSTKLEDSAMYFCATCRSRGTNEKLFFGSGTQLSVL.